This entry is about one T cell receptor beta chain. No antigen is known for it. Within one base of it there is no much larger clone, and no base qualities were kept. What the time point label conveys for this sample: baseline before first vaccination. Vaccinee samples were obtained from the UK trials COV001 and COV002, which included a single-blind randomized controlled phase 2/3 trial of AZD1222 (ChAdOx1 nCoV-19) in healthy adults. For TCRbeta chain sequencing, PBMC samples from trial participants were taken at day 0 and at day 28 after the second dose. This record comes from a study of T cell responses to AZD1222 COVID-19 vaccine (dated by TCRdb to about 2021). At the level of the whole study: AZD1222 recipients given second doses at about 4 weeks or at about 12 weeks were pooled, since spike-specific TCR depth and breadth were not found to differ between the two schedules. Trial participants were enrolled into age subgroups of 18-55, 56-69 and 70-plus years, which contained about 150, 27 and 61 TCR-sequenced participants, respectively. A total of 233 trial participants underwent TCR sequencing, of whom 200 to 220 received two doses of AZD1222 and about 25 received two doses of the MenACWY control vaccine. Paper-wide results and their limitations: A significant rise in spike-specific TCR breadth and depth was observed after two AZD1222 doses relative to day 0 and relative to MenACWY recipients. Most participants were white British and females outnumbered males, and the authors suggested that clonal diversity may have been underestimated. The whole spike protein was spanned by vaccine-associated CD4 TCRs, and dominant responses were seen in regions 160-218 and 743-854. In the small 56-69-year group, the increase in depth fell short of significance, most likely because of low power. No day 14 peak-response samples were available, so repertoires were characterized only after the peak T cell response. Epitopes outside the regions mutated in the B.1.351 and B.1.1.7 variants were reportedly recognized by nearly half of the unique spike-specific TCRs. Conclusions about previously exposed vaccinees are limited, since just a handful of AZD1222 recipients were seropositive for SARS-CoV-2 at baseline.

The CDR3 regions of human TCRbeta chains were analyzed by immunosequencing. On the authors' methods: TCRs in the repertoires were matched against a reference library of SARS-CoV-2-specific TCRs that had been generated with the MIRA antigen-specificity platform. Breadth meant the fraction of unique TCRs that were SARS-CoV-2-associated, whereas depth meant the fraction of total T cells that were SARS-CoV-2-associated. Using the MIRA data, each spike-specific TCR was mapped to the spike region that the TCR reacts to and placed in a CD4 or CD8 class. Log10-transformed breadth and depth values were compared by one-way ANOVA with Sidak's multiple comparisons tests. TCRdb holds this immuneACCESS table with in-frame rearrangements only. Some clones are missing; in checked studies, unresolved V genes explain under half, and the rest has no known cause. The V and J calls and clone size were taken over from that table, and D and trimming were inferred from the DNA. Counted in this sample were 150,000 or so clones; 90% of them appeared once. The top ten hold approximately 17% of the sample.

The CDR3 spans 16 residues, from the cysteine through the phenylalanine. Solely the CDR3 DNA is kept, with 48 bases framed from the first base. V sheds 1 base and J sheds 0 bases, leaving 10 bases between their ends. CDR1 and CDR2 (LNHDA, SQIVND) derive from the germline V gene (reference sequence). The chain couples TRBV19 to TRBJ1-3, with the D gene too uncertain to name. This sample comprised peripheral blood, obtained on day 0 of AZD1222 vaccination. The sequence came from an adult in good health. The CDR3 reads as follows: CASSIVATSSGNTIYF. The DNA sequence reads TGTGCCAGTAGTATAGTGGCGACTAGCTCTGGAAACACCATATATTTT.